The 32 T cell receptor beta chains reported below all come from one sample, sequenced in a study of tumor-infiltrating lymphocytes in glioblastoma multiforme. Three nested ARM-PCR rounds with V-beta and C-beta primers built TCRB libraries. MiXCR, applied by TCRdb to the multiplex PCR reads, yields one record per CDR3 protein. The sample has 10,000 or so distinct CDR3 sequences, roughly 71% seen once. Input material: brain tumor tissue. The receptors derive from a male donor with glioblastoma.

The genes are TRBV10-2 and TRBJ1-2, with 7 bases lining up with TRBD1. V gave up 7 bases and J gave up 7 bases; unmatched junction bases: 9. Looked up from germline, CDR1 is WSHSY and CDR2 is SAAADI. The CDR3 is 13 residues long. The CDR3 here is CASNPTGLSGYTF. The CDR3 DNA follows: TGCGCCAGCAACCCGACAGGGTTAAGTGGCTACACCTTC.

Many counts were recorded for this clonotype. This rearrangement joins TRBV28 to TRBJ1-3; unclear D gene. Trimming removed 3 bases at V and 1 base at J, with 13 bases between. The length of the CDR3 is 16 residues. From germline, CDR1 is MDHEN and CDR2 SYDVKM. The CDR3 sequence is CASSFGGSESGNTIYF. The CDR3 nucleotides read TGTGCCAGCAGTTTTGGAGGGAGTGAATCTGGAAACACCATATATTTT.

In this sample, this clonotype turned up many times. The CDR3 region has the DNA TGTGCCAGCATTGGGGGACAGGGGGTGGCCGGGGCCAACGTCCTGACTTTC. The encoded protein is CASIGGQGVAGANVLTF. The genes are TRBV28 and TRBJ2-6; TRBD1 matches at 11 bases. Germline V gene sequence: CDR1 MDHEN, CDR2 SYDVKM. This CDR3 spans 17 amino acids. V dropped 7 bases and J dropped 4; count of bases not matched to a gene: 9.

This clonotype showed up many times. This chain connects TRBV20-1 to TRBJ2-3; 7 bases line up with TRBD2. The CDR3 sequence is 15 residues long. V was clipped by 6 bases and J by 3 bases; unmatched bases: 12. The V gene's germline CDR1 is DFQATT and CDR2 SNEGSKA (reference sequence). The CDR3 coding sequence is TGCAGTGCCTCCGCTGGCGGGAGAGGGACAGATACGCAGTATTTT. This gives the protein CSASAGGRGTDTQYF.

In the case of this clonotype: An end of the junction does not agree with germline; a read error may underlie this. The chain uses TRBV11-2 and TRBJ2-2; D might be TRBD2 (5 bases). Germline values: CDR1 SGHAT, CDR2 FQNNGV. The CDR3 is 15 amino acids. The CDR3 sequence: CASNRRRLDTGELFF. Here the CDR3 DNA reads TGTGCCAGCAACAGAAGGAGGCTTGACACCGGGGAGCTATTTTTT. Using reference TRBV11-2 and TRBJ2-2 for the parts outside the CDR3, the full variable domain is EAGVAQSPRYKIIEKRQSVAFWCNPISGHATLYWYQQILGQGPKLLIQFQNNGVVDDSQLPKDRFSAERLKGVDSTLKIQPAKLEDSAVYLCASNRRRLDTGELFFGEGSRLTVL.

V usage is TRBV6-4 and J usage is TRBJ2-3; 11 positions agree with TRBD2. Germline trimming cut 5 bases from V and 3 bases from J; bases unmatched to any gene: 7. The CDR3 has 16 amino acids. CDR1 and CDR2 (germline): MRHNA, SNTAGT. The CDR3 spells CASSSLTSGKTDTQYF. The CDR3 DNA sequence: TGTGCCAGCAGTTCCCTGACTAGCGGGAAAACAGATACGCAGTATTTT.

Regarding this clonotype: Germline is not matched at one junction end, which may reflect a read error. The chain joins TRBV20-1 to TRBJ1-5; D may be TRBD1 (5 bases). This CDR3 contains 16 residues. The germline gives CDR1 DFQATT, CDR2 SNEGSKA (reference sequence). In nucleotides, the CDR3 is TGCAATGCTAATCCTGGACACACAAATAGCAATCGGCCCCAGCATTTT. Residues: CNANPGHTNSNRPQHF.

On this clonotype itself: At one of its ends the junction is not consistent with the germline gene, which may arise from a read error. The chain combines TRBV10-3 with TRBJ2-7; D could derive from TRBD1 or TRBD2 (6 bases each). The germline CDR1 and CDR2 sequences are ENHRY and SYGVKD. The length of the CDR3 is 18 residues. The DNA of the CDR3 is TGTGCCATCAGCGAGTCCGGCAGGGGACTCCTATCTTCCTACGAGCGGTACTTC. Its protein product is CAISESGRGLLSSYERYF.

The V gene is TRBV5-5, the J gene TRBJ2-6; 7 nucleotides agree with TRBD2. The CDR3 loop spans 17 amino acids. The V and J ends lost 6 bases and 0 bases, in that order; junction bases with no gene match: 9. Germline assignment: CDR1 SGHKS and CDR2 YYEKEE (reference sequence). CDR3 amino acids: CASNPVSGGSGANVLTF. The DNA of the CDR3 is TGTGCCAGCAACCCCGTTTCGGGGGGCTCTGGGGCCAACGTCCTGACTTTC.

This sequence joins TRBV13 and TRBJ1-1; the D gene is possibly TRBD1 (5 bases). Germline values: CDR1 PRHDT, CDR2 FYEKMQ (reference sequence). Trimming took off 3 bases at V and 4 bases at J, with 12 bases between the two ends. The CDR3 runs 14 residues. CDR3 bases: TGTGCCAGCAGCTTTGGTAGGGGTCGCACTGAAGCTTTCTTT. Protein product: CASSFGRGRTEAFF.

The V gene is TRBV4-2, the J gene TRBJ2-5, with a weak D call TRBD2 (6 bases). CDR1 and CDR2 from the germline V gene are LGHNA and YNFKEQ. V shed 0 bases and J shed 4 bases, with 15 bases lying between them. The CDR3 totals 16 residues. CDR3 sequence (DNA): TGTGCCAGCAGCCAAGAGGGGACTGGGCCCCGAGAGACCCAGTACTTC. It encodes CASSQEGTGPRETQYF.

As for this clonotype: The conserved phenylalanine or tryptophan is not found at the CDR3 terminus, so this likely reflects a read error. The chain uses TRBV11-2 and TRBJ2-2; weak D call: TRBD1 (7 bases). This CDR3 has 15 amino acids. With 11 bases removed from V and 3 bases from J, the gap between germline ends came to 19 bases. CDR1 is SGHAT, CDR2 FQNNGV, per germline. The CDR3 DNA sequence: TGTGCCTGCAACAGGAGGGGGCTGGACACCGGGGAGCTGTTTTTG. This gives the protein CACNRRGLDTGELFL.

Of note for this clonotype: The germline gene is not matched at one end of the junction; a read error may be the cause. The CDR3 here is CASSLVGGLLFNEHFF. DNA for the CDR3: TGTGCCAGCAGCCTAGTTGGGGGTCTCCTCTTTAATGAGCATTTCTTC. The chain is built from TRBV11-2 and TRBJ2-1, with D possibly called TRBD1 or TRBD2 (5 bases each). The CDR3 runs 16 residues. Germline-derived CDR1 and CDR2 are SGHAT and FQNNGV.

The chain has TRBV5-4 and TRBJ2-7; TRBD1 matches 12 bases. Germline lookup yields CDR1 SGHNT and CDR2 YYREEE (reference sequence). V lost 4 bases and J lost 6; bases outside the gene matches: 8. This CDR3 has 15 residues. CDR3 bases: TGTGCCAGCAGCCCGGGACAGGGGGCACCCCCCGAGCAGTACTTC. It yields the protein CASSPGQGAPPEQYF.

Comment on this clonotype: Being one base from a much bigger clone, this may be a read error. The V gene is TRBV30, the J gene TRBJ1-2, with 7 bases that match TRBD1. CDR1 and CDR2 from the germline V gene are GTSNPN and SVGIG (reference sequence). Trimming took 3 bases from V and 12 from J; bases not matched to a gene: 13. The CDR3 is 13 residues long. This CDR3 reads CAWRIQGGNGHTF. CDR3 DNA sequence: TGTGCCTGGAGAATTCAGGGGGGGAACGGCCACACCTTC.

The chain carries TRBV11-1 and TRBJ2-1; D might be TRBD2 (5 bases). The CDR3 spans 13 residues. CDR1 and CDR2 (germline): SGHAT, FQDESV (reference sequence). V lost 7 bases and J lost 7, with 14 bases in between. CDR3 DNA: TGTGCCAGCACCTGGGAAGTAGCGAATGAGCAGTTCTTC. As protein: CASTWEVANEQFF.

The chain joins TRBV6-1 to TRBJ2-7, with 10 bases that match TRBD2. The CDR3 covers 15 residues. J lost 5 bases, V lost 4 bases, and 8 bases had no gene match. In germline, CDR1 is MNHNS, CDR2 SASEGT. DNA for the CDR3: TGTGCCAGCAGTGCAGCGGGGGGGGACTTCCACGAGCAGTACGTC. This gives the protein CASSAAGGDFHEQYV.

A note on this clonotype: At one end, the junction sequence differs from germline, possibly due to a read error. The chain is built from TRBV20-1 and TRBJ2-1; D gene uncertain. Germline-derived CDR1 and CDR2 are DFQATT and SNEGSKA (reference sequence). The CDR3 length is 14 residues. This CDR3 is CSARDDAGLYEQFF. CDR3 in DNA: TGCAGCGCTAGAGATGATGCTGGGCTGTATGAGCAGTTCTTC.

Comment on this clonotype: The junction departs from germline at one end; a sequencing error may be responsible. V and J are TRBV13 and TRBJ2-1; no reliable D call. The CDR3 extends over 14 amino acids. Germline V gene lookup returns CDR1 PRHDT and CDR2 FYEKMQ (reference sequence). CDR3 sequence reads: CAISSTVRRDKQFF. The CDR3 region has the DNA TGTGCCATCAGCTCGACGGTCCGGCGCGATAAGCAGTTCTTC.

This chain uses TRBV20-1 with TRBJ2-5; the D gene is possibly TRBD1 (5 bases). The CDR3 runs to 15 residues. Germline CDR1 is DFQATT and CDR2 is SNEGSKA (reference sequence). Trimming stripped 0 bases from V and 4 bases from J, with 15 bases between. The CDR3 reads CSARDAKGLGETQYF. The CDR3, as DNA: TGCAGTGCTAGAGATGCTAAGGGGCTGGGAGAGACCCAGTACTTC.

The table lists this clonotype with many counts. V and J are TRBV6-4 and TRBJ2-3; 9 bases match TRBD1. CDR1 and CDR2 (germline): MRHNA, SNTAGT. With V trimmed by 3 bases and J by 4 bases, 14 bases remained unmatched. CDR3 length equals 18 residues. Here the CDR3 reads CASSEFPDRGGIPDTQYF. In DNA, the CDR3 is TGTGCCAGCAGTGAATTTCCGGACAGGGGAGGAATCCCAGATACGCAGTATTTT.

The rearrangement links TRBV30 to TRBJ2-1, with 10 nucleotides matching TRBD2. The V gene end was trimmed by 2 bases and the J gene end by 2 bases; junction bases not matched to a gene: 9. CDR3 length: 17 amino acids. Looked up from germline, CDR1 is GTSNPN and CDR2 is SVGIG (reference sequence). This chain's CDR3 is CAWSQASGSHPYNEQFF. In DNA form, the CDR3 reads TGTGCCTGGAGTCAGGCTAGCGGGAGCCACCCCTACAATGAGCAGTTCTTC. Together with reference TRBV30 and TRBJ2-1, the CDR3 gives the full variable domain: SQTIHQWPATLVQPVGSPLSLECTVEGTSNPNLYWYRQAAGRGLQLLFYSVGIGQISSEVPQNLSASRPQDRQFILSSKKLLLSDSGFYLCAWSQASGSHPYNEQFFGPGTRLTVL.

V and J are TRBV5-1 and TRBJ2-5; D is undetermined. The CDR3 loop spans 13 amino acids. V was cut by 4 bases and J by 3 bases, with 10 bases left in between. Germline CDR1 and CDR2: SGHRS and YFSETQ. As DNA, the CDR3 is TGCGCCAGCAGCCCTTCGGACGAAGAGACCCAGTACTTC. It yields the protein CASSPSDEETQYF.

The V call is TRBV20-1, the J call TRBJ1-6; D may be TRBD1 (5 bases). Looked up from germline, CDR1 is DFQATT and CDR2 is SNEGSKA (reference sequence). The V and J ends lost 5 bases and 7 bases respectively, with 12 bases between them. The CDR3 totals 13 residues. This CDR3 is CSAGGLPNSPLHF. The CDR3 DNA sequence: TGCAGTGCTGGGGGACTCCCCAATTCACCCCTCCACTTT.

This clonotype was detected only a few times. The J gene is TRBJ2-1, the V gene TRBV11-2; 7 bases align to TRBD2. Germline lookup yields CDR1 SGHAT and CDR2 FQNNGV. The trim removed 2 bases at V and 4 bases at J, leaving 5 bases unmatched. The CDR3 sequence is 15 residues long. CDR3 nucleotide sequence: TGTGCCAGCAGCTTACCGGGAGGCACATACAATGAGCAGTTCTTC. It is translated as CASSLPGGTYNEQFF.

Turning to this clonotype: This CDR3 is missing its conserved last phenylalanine or tryptophan, likely due to a read error. This chain joins TRBV18 and TRBJ2-5; no reliable D call. Per germline, CDR1 KGHSH and CDR2 LQKENI. The length of the CDR3 is 14 residues. CDR3 amino acids: CASSPPGRQETQYS. Written as DNA, the CDR3 is TGTGCCAGCTCACCACCGGGCCGGCAAGAGACTCAGTACTCC.

V is TRBV6-1 and J is TRBJ2-7; 8 bases agree with TRBD1. The ends lost 2 bases at V and 0 bases at J; junction bases unmatched: 3. In germline, CDR1 is MNHNS, CDR2 SASEGT. This CDR3 region has 15 residues. The CDR3 region is CASSERGTGSYEQYF. Here the CDR3 DNA reads TGTGCCAGCAGTGAAAGGGGGACAGGCTCCTACGAGCAGTACTTC.

To note about this clonotype: A junction boundary mismatches the germline segment, possibly from a read error. This chain links TRBV11-1 with TRBJ2-1; 11 nucleotides align to TRBD2. The CDR3 sequence is 16 residues long. Germline-derived CDR1 and CDR2 are SGHAT and FQDESV (reference sequence). CDR3 amino acids: CAGSFEGTSGSNEQFF. CDR3 DNA sequence: TGTGCCGGCAGCTTTGAAGGGACTAGCGGATCCAATGAGCAGTTCTTC. Together with reference TRBV11-1 and TRBJ2-1, the CDR3 gives the full variable domain: EAEVAQSPRYKITEKSQAVAFWCDPISGHATLYWYRQILGQGPELLVQFQDESVVDDSQLPKDRFSAERLKGVDSTLKIQPAELGDSAMYLCAGSFEGTSGSNEQFFGPGTRLTVL.

Only a few counts were recorded for this clonotype. Here the CDR3 DNA reads TGCAGTGCTAGAGCGCGGGGACAGGGCGATTCACCCCTCCACTTT. This gives the protein CSARARGQGDSPLHF. This sequence joins TRBV20-1 and TRBJ1-6; 9 bases align to TRBD1. The germline CDR1 and CDR2 sequences are DFQATT and SNEGSKA (reference sequence). The CDR3 is 15 residues long. The junction had 6 bases not matched to a gene; V was cut back by 1 base and J by 8 bases.

A few counts support this clonotype. The chain uses TRBV19 and TRBJ1-5, with 7 bases matching TRBD1. This CDR3 is built from 14 residues. The junction had 7 bases not matched to a gene; V was cut back by 5 bases and J by 6 bases. Germline-derived CDR1 and CDR2 are LNHDA and SQIVND (reference sequence). CDR3 DNA sequence: TGTGCCAGTAGTTACCAGGGGGTGGGTCAGCCCCAGCATTTT. Protein product: CASSYQGVGQPQHF.

In this sample, this clonotype turned up once. Since the CDR3 does not end with the conserved phenylalanine or tryptophan, this likely comes from a read error. The chain is built from TRBV29-1 and TRBJ2-1; D perhaps matches TRBD2 (5 bases). The CDR3 has 13 amino acids. CDR1 and CDR2 from the germline V gene are SQVTM and ANQGSEA. V lost 4 bases, J lost 11 bases, and 18 bases lay in between. The CDR3 loop reads CSVGSVTSGQQFS. Here the CDR3 DNA reads TGCAGCGTTGGTAGCGTAACTTCTGGTCAGCAGTTCTCC.

This clonotype was observed many times. The chain carries TRBV5-8 and TRBJ1-6; no firm D call. Germline CDR1 SGHTS, CDR2 YDEGEE. The CDR3 has 16 amino acids. V lost 0 bases, J lost 7 bases, and 14 bases lay in between. CDR3 DNA sequence: TGTGCCAGCAGCTTGGCCCTACAGAGAAAGAATTCACCCCTCCACTTT. It is translated as CASSLALQRKNSPLHF.